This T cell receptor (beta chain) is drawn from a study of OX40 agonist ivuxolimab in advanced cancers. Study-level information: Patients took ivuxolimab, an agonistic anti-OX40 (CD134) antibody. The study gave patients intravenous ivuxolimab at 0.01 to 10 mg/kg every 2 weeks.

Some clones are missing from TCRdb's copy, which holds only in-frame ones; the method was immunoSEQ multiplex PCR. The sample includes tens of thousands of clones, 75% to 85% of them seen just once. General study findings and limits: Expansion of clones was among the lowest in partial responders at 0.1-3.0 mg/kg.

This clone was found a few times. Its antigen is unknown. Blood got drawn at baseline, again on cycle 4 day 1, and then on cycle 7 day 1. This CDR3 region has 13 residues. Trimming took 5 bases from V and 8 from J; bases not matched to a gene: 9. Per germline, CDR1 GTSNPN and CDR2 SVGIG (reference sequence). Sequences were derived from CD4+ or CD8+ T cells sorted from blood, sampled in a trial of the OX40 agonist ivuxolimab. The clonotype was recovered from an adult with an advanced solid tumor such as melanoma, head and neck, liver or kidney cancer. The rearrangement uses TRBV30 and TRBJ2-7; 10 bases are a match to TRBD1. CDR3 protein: CAWGTGDFTKQYF. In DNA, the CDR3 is TGTGCCTGGGGGACAGGGGACTTTACGAAGCAGTACTTC.